These 32 T cell receptor beta chains share one sample of origin, sequenced in a study of blood T cells in healthy people across ages. PCR was performed a second time for about 7 to 11 cycles using a sample-barcoded 5' primer and a J-beta primer mix. TCRdb passed the 5' RACE reads through MiXCR, listing each CDR3 protein once. The repertoire has about 640,000 distinct CDR3 sequences, around 31% of them found once; the top ten carry 15% to 17%. The sample comprised blood. These receptors were obtained from a woman aged 80 or over in good health.

This clonotype was seen at least ten times. V gene TRBV6-1 combines with J gene TRBJ2-3, with 13 bases lining up with TRBD2. The CDR3 sequence is 18 residues long. Germline V gene sequence: CDR1 MNHNS, CDR2 SASEGT. With 5 bases clipped from V and 3 bases from J, the junction kept 11 bases outside the gene matches. This chain's CDR3 is CASSSPGLAGSPTDTQYF. CDR3 DNA sequence: TGTGCCAGCAGTAGTCCGGGACTAGCGGGGAGCCCTACAGATACGCAGTATTTT.

For this clonotype: A read error may produce the germline difference seen at one junction end. This chain joins TRBV5-1 and TRBJ2-5; D is possibly TRBD1 or TRBD2 (6 bases each). The CDR3 extends over 14 amino acids. Germline CDR1 is SGHRS and CDR2 is YFSETQ. CDR3 protein: CAGSRLGGLETQYF. The CDR3 nucleotides are TGCGCCGGCAGCCGTCTGGGGGGCTTGGAGACCCAGTACTTC.

This clonotype has ten or more counts. The genes are TRBV7-8 and TRBJ2-7; D might be TRBD2 (6 bases). Trimming took off 5 bases at V and 1 base at J, with 12 bases between the two ends. The CDR3 loop spans 14 amino acids. Germline V gene lookup returns CDR1 SGHVS and CDR2 FQNEAQ. CDR3 coding DNA: TGTGCCAGCAGCCCGGGACTGGGGTCCTACGAGCAGTACTTC. Its translation is CASSPGLGSYEQYF.

The chain couples TRBV15 to TRBJ2-1, with D tentatively TRBD1 (6 bases). The J call may not be correct, given that the DNA end is closer to TRBJ2-7. The CDR3 length is 13 residues. Germline CDR1 reads LNHNV; CDR2 reads YYDKDF (reference sequence). The CDR3 protein is CATSSYRVGEQYF. CDR3 in DNA: TGTGCCACCAGCAGTTACAGGGTAGGCGAGCAGTACTTC.

The genes are TRBV3-1 and TRBJ1-3; no firm D call. CDR1 is LGHDT, CDR2 YNNKEL, per germline (reference sequence). Deletions cut 5 bases from V and 4 bases from J, with 12 bases between. CDR3 length equals 14 residues. CDR3 region: CASSEPVRGNTIYF. The CDR3 DNA sequence: TGTGCCAGCAGCGAACCGGTGCGGGGAAACACCATATATTTT.

This clonotype was counted between two and nine times. The rearrangement joins TRBV4-2 to TRBJ1-2; a possible D gene is TRBD1 (6 bases). The CDR3 runs 13 residues. Per germline, CDR1 LGHNA and CDR2 YNFKEQ. Trimming removed 0 bases from V and 7 bases from J, with 9 bases in between. CDR3 bases: TGTGCCAGCAGCCAAGATATGGGGGCTGGCTACACCTTC. Amino acid sequence: CASSQDMGAGYTF.

This clonotype was counted ten times or more. The rearrangement joins TRBV12-3 or TRBV12-4 to TRBJ2-3; D unresolved. V was clipped by 5 bases and J by 3 bases, with 12 bases between them. The CDR3 is 14 amino acids. The CDR3 sequence is CASSLRPRTDTQYF. The CDR3 DNA follows: TGTGCCAGCAGTCTACGTCCGCGGACAGATACGCAGTATTTT.

There are many counts of this clonotype. This chain links TRBV20-1 with TRBJ2-7, with TRBD2 as a possible D gene (5 bases). The CDR3 has 13 amino acids. Germline V gene lookup returns CDR1 DFQATT and CDR2 SNEGSKA (reference sequence). V was cut by 1 base and J by 4 bases, with 11 bases left in between. The DNA of the CDR3 is TGCAGTGCTAGAGCCGGGAACCTTTACGAGCAGTACTTC. It specifies CSARAGNLYEQYF.

This clonotype was observed many times. A much larger clone differs from this one at a single base, so this may be a read error. The J gene is TRBJ2-7, the V gene TRBV7-2; maybe TRBD2 (5 bases). CDR3 length: 12 residues. Germline CDR1 SGHTA, CDR2 FQGNSA. The V end lost 5 bases, the J end lost 5 bases, and 10 bases lay between the germline ends. DNA for the CDR3: TGTGCCAGCAGCCGTGACGGGAACGAGCAGTACTTC. Amino acids: CASSRDGNEQYF.

The rearrangement links TRBV12-3 or TRBV12-4 to TRBJ1-1; D not resolved. CDR3 length equals 15 residues. Trimming stripped 6 bases from V and 5 bases from J, with 19 bases between. CDR3 DNA sequence: TGTGCCAGCAGCCGTGTCCCCGGGCTCCGGACTGAAGCTTTCTTT. Translation gives CASSRVPGLRTEAFF.

The chain is built from TRBV7-2 and TRBJ2-7; D gene ambiguous. Germline CDR1 is SGHTA and CDR2 is FQGNSA. V lost 1 base to trimming and J lost 6 bases, with 13 bases between them. The length of the CDR3 is 14 residues. The CDR3 spells CASSLDQGWGEQYF. The DNA for the CDR3 is TGTGCCAGCAGCTTAGATCAAGGTTGGGGCGAGCAGTACTTC.

This clonotype occurred many times. The V call is TRBV20-1, the J call TRBJ2-1; 8 bases map to TRBD2. CDR1 and CDR2 from the germline V gene are DFQATT and SNEGSKA (reference sequence). This CDR3 is 12 amino acids long. After removal of 5 bases from V and 8 bases from J, the junction contained 5 bases not matched to a gene. The CDR3 region has the DNA TGCAGTGCTGGGGGACTAGTTGATGAGCAGTTCTTC. Protein: CSAGGLVDEQFF.

This clonotype has a handful of counts. The J gene is TRBJ1-1, the V gene TRBV7-2, with a possible D match to TRBD1 (5 bases). This CDR3 comprises 14 residues. V gave up 7 bases and J gave up 1 base, with 13 bases separating them. Per the germline V gene, CDR1 is SGHTA and CDR2 is FQGNSA. CDR3 amino acids: CASKIGGQNTEAFF. Written as DNA, the CDR3 is TGTGCCAGCAAGATTGGGGGTCAGAACACTGAAGCTTTCTTT.

This clonotype was recorded at least ten times. The rearrangement links TRBV6-5 to TRBJ2-3; TRBD2 matches 9 bases. The CDR3 totals 19 residues. From germline, CDR1 is MNHEY and CDR2 SVGAGI. With V trimmed by 5 bases and J by 3 bases, 18 bases remained unmatched. The CDR3: CASSNKRGADLKSTDTQYF. The CDR3 nucleotides read TGTGCCAGCAGTAACAAGCGGGGGGCCGACTTGAAGTCTACAGATACGCAGTATTTT.

Notes on this clonotype: This may be a read error: a much more frequent sequence differs by one nucleotide. The chain links TRBV7-8 to TRBJ2-7; D is possibly TRBD1 (8 bases). The CDR3 extends over 16 amino acids. CDR1 SGHVS and CDR2 FQNEAQ come from the germline V gene. CDR3 coding DNA: TGTGCCAGCAACTTAAGCGGGACAGGTCTTTCCTACGAGCAGTACTTC. Encoded protein: CASNLSGTGLSYEQYF.

The rearrangement uses TRBV5-1 and TRBJ1-3; the D gene is possibly TRBD1 (6 bases). The germline V gene has CDR1 SGHRS and CDR2 YFSETQ. This CDR3 contains 15 residues. The V end lost 4 bases, the J end lost 7 bases, and 18 bases lay between the germline ends. The CDR3 sequence is CASSEQGRVENTIYF. In DNA, the CDR3 is TGCGCCAGCAGCGAACAGGGTAGGGTTGAGAACACCATATATTTT.

The chain links TRBV5-1 to TRBJ1-2, with D unclear. Germline V gene lookup returns CDR1 SGHRS and CDR2 YFSETQ. This CDR3 contains 13 residues. V lost 0 bases and J 6 bases, leaving 9 bases between the germline ends. CDR3 loop: CASSLGTADGYTF. CDR3 DNA sequence: TGCGCCAGCAGCTTGGGGACGGCAGATGGCTACACCTTC.

This clonotype was recorded many times. V and J are TRBV6-1 and TRBJ2-3; 7 bases align to TRBD1. V lost 3 bases and J lost 1; bases outside the gene matches: 7. The CDR3 spans 16 residues. CDR1 is MNHNS and CDR2 is SASEGT in the germline V gene. CDR3 protein: CASSERQGLGTDTQYF. The CDR3 DNA reads TGTGCCAGCAGTGAGCGACAGGGTTTGGGCACAGATACGCAGTATTTT.

In this sample, this clonotype turned up many times. The V and J genes are TRBV27 and TRBJ1-2, with D tentatively TRBD1 (6 bases). The germline V and J ends were trimmed by 5 bases and 0 bases, with 13 bases remaining between them. The CDR3 spans 15 residues. Per the germline V gene, CDR1 is MNHEY and CDR2 is SMNVEV (reference sequence). The chain's CDR3 is CASSNRDTPNYGYTF. In DNA form, the CDR3 reads TGTGCCAGCAGTAACCGGGACACGCCTAACTATGGCTACACCTTC.

This chain uses TRBV5-1 with TRBJ2-5, with D tentatively TRBD2 (6 bases). The CDR3 is made up of 13 amino acids. V lost 2 bases and J 5 bases, leaving 10 bases between the germline ends. The germline V gene has CDR1 SGHRS and CDR2 YFSETQ. CDR3: CASSFSGSETQYF. CDR3 nucleotides: TGCGCCAGCAGCTTTAGCGGTTCCGAGACCCAGTACTTC.

This clonotype was detected only a few times. As DNA, the CDR3 is TGCAGCGTCGTAGGGGGTGACACTGAAGCTTTCTTT. Translation gives CSVVGGDTEAFF. This sequence joins TRBV29-1 and TRBJ1-1, with TRBD1 as a possible D gene (6 bases). The CDR3 contains 12 residues. Germline values: CDR1 SQVTM, CDR2 ANQGSEA. The V end was cut by 6 bases, the J end by 3 bases, with 11 bases between.

This clonotype was detected many times. The V call is TRBV15, the J call TRBJ1-5; 9 bases agree with TRBD1. Germline trimming cut 2 bases from V and 6 bases from J; bases unmatched to any gene: 5. The germline V gene has CDR1 LNHNV and CDR2 YYDKDF (reference sequence). CDR3 length equals 15 residues. The DNA for the CDR3 is TGTGCCACCAGCAGATCAGGGACAGGGCCTCAGCCCCAGCATTTT. Protein sequence: CATSRSGTGPQPQHF.

The table lists this clonotype with many counts. V gene TRBV7-9 combines with J gene TRBJ1-2, with TRBD1 identical over 10 bases. CDR1 is SEHNR, CDR2 FQNEAQ, per germline (reference sequence). The CDR3 is 14 residues long. Trimming at V came to 5 bases and at J to 2 bases, leaving 2 bases not matched to a gene. CDR3 sequence: CASSPTGGNYGYTF. The CDR3 DNA is TGTGCCAGCAGCCCGACAGGGGGCAACTATGGCTACACCTTC.

This clonotype was counted at least ten times. The chain couples TRBV20-1 to TRBJ1-2, with D maybe TRBD1 (6 bases). Trimming took 0 bases from V and 0 from J, leaving 11 bases between them. The CDR3 extends over 15 amino acids. From germline, CDR1 is DFQATT and CDR2 SNEGSKA (reference sequence). This CDR3 reads CSARDHRTANYGYTF. Written as DNA, the CDR3 is TGCAGTGCTAGAGATCATAGGACAGCTAACTATGGCTACACCTTC.

This clonotype was counted only a few times. The J gene is TRBJ2-3, the V gene TRBV9; 8 positions match TRBD1. Per the germline V gene, CDR1 is SGDLS and CDR2 is YYNGEE. This CDR3 region has 19 residues. With V trimmed by 0 bases and J by 2 bases, 14 bases remained unmatched. This CDR3 is CASSVGGGATGANTDTQYF. The CDR3, as DNA: TGTGCCAGCAGCGTAGGGGGTGGAGCGACAGGGGCAAACACAGATACGCAGTATTTT. The whole variable domain, filled in from reference TRBV9 and TRBJ2-3, reads DSGVTQTPKHLITATGQRVTLRCSPRSGDLSVYWYQQSLDQGLQFLIQYYNGEERAKGNILERFSAQQFPDLHSELNLSSLELGDSALYFCASSVGGGATGANTDTQYFGPGTRLTVL.

This clonotype has a count of ten or more. CDR3 amino acids: CSVRSKGIYNSPLHF. The CDR3 nucleotides are TGCAGTGTCCGAAGTAAGGGGATTTATAATTCACCCCTCCACTTT. The chain joins TRBV20-1 to TRBJ1-6, with D possibly being TRBD1 (5 bases). Germline V gene sequence: CDR1 DFQATT, CDR2 SNEGSKA (reference sequence). Trimming removed 7 bases at V and 4 bases at J, with 17 bases between. The CDR3 sequence is 15 residues long.

This clonotype has a count of ten or more. The V and J genes are TRBV7-2 and TRBJ2-5; the match to TRBD2 covers 15 bases. The V gene end was trimmed by 4 bases and the J gene end by 6 bases; junction bases not matched to a gene: 12. There are 18 residues in the CDR3. CDR1 is SGHTA, CDR2 FQGNSA, per germline. This chain's CDR3 is CASSSRTSGRADGKTQYF. The CDR3 DNA reads as TGTGCCAGCAGCTCCCGGACTAGCGGGAGGGCCGATGGAAAGACCCAGTACTTC.

There are many counts of this clonotype. The chain links TRBV7-2 to TRBJ2-5; possibly TRBD2 for D (7 bases). V was clipped by 6 bases and J by 5 bases, with 19 bases between them. This CDR3 has 15 residues. Germline lookup yields CDR1 SGHTA and CDR2 FQGNSA. This chain's CDR3 is CASRGGGGRIETQYF. The CDR3 DNA reads as TGTGCCAGCAGGGGAGGCGGGGGCCGTATTGAGACCCAGTACTTC.

This clonotype was seen only a few times. Just one base apart from a much larger clone, this may be a read error. The chain couples TRBV3-1 to TRBJ1-2, with D perhaps TRBD1 (5 bases). The CDR3 length is 16 residues. The germline V gene has CDR1 LGHDT and CDR2 YNNKEL (reference sequence). This chain's CDR3 is CASNQDLGRVAYGYTF. Here the CDR3 DNA reads TGTGCCAGCAACCAAGATCTGGGCAGGGTTGCCTATGGCTACACCTTC.

This clonotype has a count of ten or more. The chain is built from TRBV12-3 or TRBV12-4 and TRBJ2-7; 8 bases agree with TRBD1. The CDR3 is 15 residues long. With 5 bases clipped from V and 6 bases from J, the junction kept 12 bases outside the gene matches. This CDR3 reads CASSPRQGKRTEQYF. In DNA, the CDR3 is TGTGCCAGCAGTCCGCGACAGGGGAAGCGGACCGAGCAGTACTTC.

Concerning this clonotype: Just one base apart from a much larger clone, this may be a read error. The chain links TRBV14 to TRBJ1-2; D may be TRBD1 (5 bases). The CDR3 length is 15 residues. Per germline, CDR1 SGHDN and CDR2 FVKESK. The CDR3, as DNA: TGTGCCGGCAGCCAAGGTCCGACAGTGCGCTATGGCTACACCTTC. Translating it yields CAGSQGPTVRYGYTF.

This chain joins TRBV7-8 and TRBJ2-5, with D possibly called TRBD1 or TRBD2 (5 bases each). The CDR3 runs 16 residues. CDR1 is SGHVS, CDR2 FQNEAQ, per germline. Trimming removed 1 base at V and 5 bases at J, with 17 bases between. The CDR3 reads CASSLGTGPSGETQYF. The CDR3 nucleotides read TGTGCCAGCAGCTTAGGAACGGGGCCCTCGGGGGAGACCCAGTACTTC.